A selection of T cell receptor beta chains follows, all from one sample in a study of cytomegalovirus exposure and HLA in healthy donors. Only in-frame clones appear in the TCRdb table, and some are missing; sequencing was by immunoSEQ multiplex PCR. The table has about 130,000 clones, around four fifths seen once. The sample comprised PBMCs. Receptor source: a man between 18 and 29 years old in good health and CMV-seropositive. CDR3s include the opening cysteine and the closing phenylalanine or tryptophan. A D gene is named only where the DNA matches it firmly. Not every row has a clone size; where given, it reads once, few, many or a size class.

size	J	D	V	DNA	CDR3
-	TRBJ1-5	TRBD1	TRBV5-4	TGTGCCAGCAGCGCGGGGACAGATAGCAATCAGCCCCAGCATTTT	CASSAGTDSNQPQHF
few	TRBJ2-2	-	TRBV4-2	TGTGCCAGCAGCTACGAACACCACACCGGGGAGCTGTTTTTT	CASSYEHHTGELFF
once	TRBJ2-7	-	TRBV7-2	TGTGCCAGCAGCTTTCAAGGAGGGTCCTACGAGCAGTACTTC	CASSFQGGSYEQYF
-	TRBJ2-7	TRBD2	TRBV29-1	TGCAGCGTGCCTACTAGCGGGGGGAGTTACGAGCAGTACTTC	CSVPTSGGSYEQYF
-	TRBJ1-1	TRBD1	TRBV6-5	TGTGCCAGCAGTGTGGGACAGGGTGGTGAAGCTTTCTTT	CASSVGQGGEAFF
-	TRBJ2-3	-	TRBV7-2	TGTGCCAGCAGCTCCCGCTCGGGGACTCCTTCAGATACGCAGTATTTT	CASSSRSGTPSDTQYF
-	TRBJ2-7	TRBD1	TRBV2	TGTGCCAGGGGGGGACAGGGGGCTCAGGGATCCTACGAGCAGTACTTC	CARGGQGAQGSYEQYF
-	TRBJ1-2	TRBD1	TRBV5-6	TGTGCCAGCAGCAACCGGGACAGAGTTTATGGCTACACCTTC	CASSNRDRVYGYTF
-	TRBJ2-7	TRBD1	TRBV13	TGTGCCAGCAGCTGGGGGACAGGGGACTACGAGCAGTACTTC	CASSWGTGDYEQYF
-	TRBJ2-1	TRBD2	TRBV7-8	TGTGCCAGCAGCTTCTTCCTAGCGGGGGCCAACAATGAGCAGTTCTTC	CASSFFLAGANNEQFF
-	TRBJ1-3	-	TRBV28	TGTGCCAGCAGTTTGGAGGACTTTTCTGGAAACACCATATATTTT	CASSLEDFSGNTIYF
-	TRBJ1-2	-	TRBV30	TGTGCCTGGAGTGTTTGGGGGCGCGGCTACACCTTC	CAWSVWGRGYTF
once	TRBJ1-5	-	TRBV2	TGTGCCAGCGGGGGGGCTGGCAATCAGCCCCAGCATTTT	CASGGAGNQPQHF
-	TRBJ2-3	-	TRBV6-4	TGTGCCAGCACCCCCGGGGGTGGGGGGGCCCCGGGTGGAACGCAGTATTTT	CASTPGGGGAPGGTQYF
-	TRBJ2-7	-	TRBV13	TGTGCCAGCAGCTTAGGCTGGGACAACTCCTACGAGCAGTACTTC	CASSLGWDNSYEQYF
-	TRBJ2-2	-	TRBV4-1	TGCGCCAGCAGCCGGGCCGGGGGTCGGACCGGGGAGCTGTTTTTT	CASSRAGGRTGELFF
-	TRBJ2-3	TRBD2	TRBV29-1	TGCAGCGCCTCGGCGGGGGGAACAGATACGCAGTATTTT	CSASAGGTDTQYF
-	TRBJ2-5	-	TRBV4-2	TGTGCCAGCAGCCAAGAGCAGGGTGGGACCCAGTACTTC	CASSQEQGGTQYF
-	TRBJ1-6	TRBD1	TRBV7-2	TGTGCCAGCAGCTTACCGGACAGGGGATATAATTCACCCCTCCACTTT	CASSLPDRGYNSPLHF
-	TRBJ2-5	TRBD2	TRBV5-1	TGCGCCAGCAGCAGTGGATCAGCGGGGGAGACCCAGTACTTC	CASSSGSAGETQYF
few	TRBJ1-2	-	TRBV7-9	TGTGCCAGCAGCTACGCCGCCGGGGATGGCTACACCTTC	CASSYAAGDGYTF
-	TRBJ1-2	-	TRBV5-6	TGTGCCAGCCGGGACACCGGAGCTAACTATGGCTACACCTTC	CASRDTGANYGYTF
few	TRBJ2-2	-	TRBV6-5	TGTGCCAGCAGTTCGTCCGGGGAGCTGTTTTTT	CASSSSGELFF
-	TRBJ1-2	-	TRBV27	TGTGCCAGCAGTTCCGGGTTGAGCGGCTACACCTTC	CASSSGLSGYTF
-	TRBJ1-5	-	TRBV2	TGTGCCAGCACCCCTCCTCCTGTCTCCCCGGGGCAGCCCCAGCATTTT	CASTPPPVSPGQPQHF
-	TRBJ2-5	-	TRBV7-9	TGTGCCAGCAGCTTAGGTGGTAGCCTGGAGACCCAGTACTTC	CASSLGGSLETQYF
-	TRBJ2-3	-	TRBV2	TGTGCCAGCAGCCGACTCCCCGTAGATACGCAGTATTTT	CASSRLPVDTQYF
-	TRBJ1-2	-	TRBV29-1	TGCAGCGTTGATGTCCCTGTCTACACCTTC	CSVDVPVYTF
-	TRBJ1-6	-	TRBV4-1	TGCGCCAGCAGCCAAGATGTATATTCACCCCTCCACTTT	CASSQDVYSPLHF
-	TRBJ2-5	TRBD2	TRBV9	TGTGCCAGCAGCGTTAGCGGGGGGGACCAAGAGACCCAGTACTTC	CASSVSGGDQETQYF
-	TRBJ1-2	TRBD1	TRBV2	TGTGCCAGCACCAATAGGCGGGACAGAGCTGGTGGCTACACCTTC	CASTNRRDRAGGYTF
-	TRBJ1-2	-	TRBV28	TGTGCCAGCAGTTTATCAGGGTCCTATGGCTACACCTTC	CASSLSGSYGYTF
-	TRBJ1-2	-	TRBV25-1	TGTGCCAGCAGTGAAAGCGGGGGCAGGTATGGCTACACCTTC	CASSESGGRYGYTF
-	TRBJ2-3	TRBD1	TRBV11-2	TGTGCCAGCAGCTTAGAAGGGGGCCTCACAGATACGCAGTATTTT	CASSLEGGLTDTQYF
-	TRBJ1-5	TRBD1	TRBV19	TGTGCCAGTTGTCTGGGACAGGGGAATCAGCCCCAGCATTTT	CASCLGQGNQPQHF
-	TRBJ2-2	-	TRBV11-2	TGTGCCAGCAGCCTCCAGCGATACGAGAACACCGGGGAGCTGTTTTTT	CASSLQRYENTGELFF
-	TRBJ1-1	TRBD1	TRBV18	TGTGCCAGCTCACCACCGGCAAAAGGGGGCGCGAGGATGAACACTGAAGCTTTCTTT	CASSPPAKGGARMNTEAFF
-	TRBJ2-3	TRBD2	TRBV18	TGTGCCAGCTCTCATACCCGACTAGCGGACTACACAGATACGCAGTATTTT	CASSHTRLADYTDTQYF
-	TRBJ1-2	TRBD1	TRBV13	TGTGCCAGCAGCCGCCGGGACAGGGGCGGCTATGGCTACACCTTC	CASSRRDRGGYGYTF
-	TRBJ1-2	-	TRBV11-2	TGTGCCAGCAGCTTAGAAGCGGGCCCCTATGGCTACACCTTC	CASSLEAGPYGYTF
-	TRBJ1-4	TRBD1	TRBV19	TGTGCCAGTAGCTCCACAGACAGGGTAGACGAAAAACTGTTTTTT	CASSSTDRVDEKLFF
-	TRBJ2-7	-	TRBV19	TGTGCCAGTAGTATAGTTGCAGGGCTGGACGAGCAGTACTTC	CASSIVAGLDEQYF
-	TRBJ1-1	-	TRBV20-1	TGCAGTGCCCCCGCCCAGGCTCAAGCTTTCTTT	CSAPAQAQAFF
-	TRBJ1-2	-	TRBV6-6	TGTGCCAGCAGTCCCAATAACCTAGGCTACACCTTC	CASSPNNLGYTF
-	TRBJ2-3	TRBD2	TRBV10-3	TGTGCCATCAGTGAATTAGCGGGGGGGAGCACAGATACGCAGTATTTT	CAISELAGGSTDTQYF
-	TRBJ2-3	TRBD2	TRBV5-4	TGTGCCAGCAGCCTCGGGACTACGACAGATACGCAGTATTTT	CASSLGTTTDTQYF
-	TRBJ1-2	-	TRBV7-9	TGTGCCAGCAACCCCGAGAGGAGTGCCACCTACTATGGCTACACCTTC	CASNPERSATYYGYTF
-	TRBJ1-1	-	TRBV5-1	TGCGCCAGCAGCCCACCTTCCGACAGTTACACTGAAGCTTTCTTT	CASSPPSDSYTEAFF
-	TRBJ2-2	-	TRBV7-3	TGTGCCAGCAGCTCCAGGGCGGGGGCGGGCGGGGAGCTGTTTTTT	CASSSRAGAGGELFF
-	TRBJ1-1	-	TRBV18	TGTGCCAGCTCACCAGGGAGGGATAGGAGGACTGAAGCTTTCTTT	CASSPGRDRRTEAFF
-	TRBJ2-7	TRBD2	TRBV18	TGTGCCAGCTCACCCTCCGGGGGGGGCTCCTACGAGCAGTACTTC	CASSPSGGGSYEQYF
-	TRBJ1-2	-	TRBV29-1	TGCAGCGCCACAGGGTTGTCGGTCGGTGGCTACACCTTC	CSATGLSVGGYTF
-	TRBJ2-7	TRBD1	TRBV30	TGTGCCTGGAGAGGACAGGGTACCTACGAGCAGTACTTC	CAWRGQGTYEQYF
once	TRBJ2-5	TRBD1	TRBV4-1	TGCGCCAGCAGCCCTGGACAGGGACAGCGGACCCAGTACTTC	CASSPGQGQRTQYF
once	TRBJ2-7	TRBD2	TRBV5-6	TGTGCCAGCAGCTTGGGACTAGCGGGATTAACCTACGAGCAGTACTTC	CASSLGLAGLTYEQYF